The entry below describes one T cell receptor (beta chain). Trimming cost V 1 base and J 4 bases, with 10 bases left between them. Germline CDR1 and CDR2: LGHNT and FRNRAP. The CDR3 extends over 14 amino acids. The source of the sample is a study of cytomegalovirus exposure and HLA in healthy donors. The PCR employed 60 Vbeta primers together with 13 Jbeta primers. Produced via immunoSEQ multiplex PCR; TCRdb's table is partial and in-frame only. The data contain under 200,000 clones, around 72% of them seen just once; the ten biggest clones take up approximately 1.3%. This clonotype originated in a man aged 18-30 years in good health and CMV-seronegative. Sequencing was done on a sample of PBMCs. This chain connects TRBV12-5 to TRBJ2-5, with D possibly matching TRBD2 (6 bases). The CDR3: CASGLGGGTETQYF. As DNA, the CDR3 is TGTGCTAGTGGTTTGGGGGGCGGGACAGAGACCCAGTACTTC.